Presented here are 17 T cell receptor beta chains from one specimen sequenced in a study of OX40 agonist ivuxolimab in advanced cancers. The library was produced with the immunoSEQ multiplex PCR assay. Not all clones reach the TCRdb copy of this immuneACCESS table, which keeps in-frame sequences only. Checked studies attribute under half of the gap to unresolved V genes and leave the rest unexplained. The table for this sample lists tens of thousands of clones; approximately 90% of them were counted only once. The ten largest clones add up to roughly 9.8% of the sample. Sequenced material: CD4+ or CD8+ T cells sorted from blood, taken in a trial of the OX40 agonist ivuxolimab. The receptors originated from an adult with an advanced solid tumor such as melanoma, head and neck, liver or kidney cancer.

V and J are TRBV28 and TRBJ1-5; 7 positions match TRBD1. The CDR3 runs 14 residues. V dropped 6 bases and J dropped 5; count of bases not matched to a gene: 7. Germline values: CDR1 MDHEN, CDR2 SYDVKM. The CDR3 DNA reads TGTGCCAGCAGAACTAGGGGGCTCGATCAGCCCCAGCATTTT. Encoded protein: CASRTRGLDQPQHF.

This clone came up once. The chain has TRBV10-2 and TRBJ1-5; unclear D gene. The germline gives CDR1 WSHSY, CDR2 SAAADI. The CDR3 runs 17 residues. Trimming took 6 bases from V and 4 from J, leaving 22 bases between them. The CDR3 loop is CASSPSPRSVGNQPQHF. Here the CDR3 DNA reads TGCGCCAGCAGCCCGTCCCCTCGAAGTGTCGGGAATCAGCCCCAGCATTTT.

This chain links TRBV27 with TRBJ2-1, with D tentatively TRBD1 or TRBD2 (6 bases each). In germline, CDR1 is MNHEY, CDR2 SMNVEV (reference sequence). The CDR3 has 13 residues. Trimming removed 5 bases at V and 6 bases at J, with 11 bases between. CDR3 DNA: TGTGCCAGCAGTCCACAGGGAGGCAATGAGCAGTTCTTC. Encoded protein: CASSPQGGNEQFF.

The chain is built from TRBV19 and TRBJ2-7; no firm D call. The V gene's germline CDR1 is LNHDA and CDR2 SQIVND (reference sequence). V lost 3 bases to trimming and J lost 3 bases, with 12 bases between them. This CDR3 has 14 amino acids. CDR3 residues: CASSIMVSGYEQYF. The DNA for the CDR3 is TGTGCCAGTAGTATCATGGTCAGTGGCTACGAGCAGTACTTC.

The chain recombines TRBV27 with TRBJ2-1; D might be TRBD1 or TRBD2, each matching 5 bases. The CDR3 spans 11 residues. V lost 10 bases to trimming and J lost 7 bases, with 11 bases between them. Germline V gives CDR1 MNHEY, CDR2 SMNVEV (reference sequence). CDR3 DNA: TGTGCCACTTTGGGGGAAAATGAGCAGTTCTTC. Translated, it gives CATLGENEQFF.

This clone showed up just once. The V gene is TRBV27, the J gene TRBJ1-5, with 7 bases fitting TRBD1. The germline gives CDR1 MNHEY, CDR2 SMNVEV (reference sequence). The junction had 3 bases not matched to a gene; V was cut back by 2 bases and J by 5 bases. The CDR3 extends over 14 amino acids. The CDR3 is CASSLEGAHQPQHF. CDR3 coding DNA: TGTGCCAGCAGTTTAGAGGGGGCTCATCAGCCCCAGCATTTT.

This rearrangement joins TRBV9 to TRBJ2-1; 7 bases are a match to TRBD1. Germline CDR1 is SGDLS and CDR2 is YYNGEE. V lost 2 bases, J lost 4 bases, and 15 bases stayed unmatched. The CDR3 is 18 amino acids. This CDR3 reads CASSVSQGSSSVYNEQFF. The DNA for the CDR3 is TGTGCCAGCAGCGTTTCACAGGGGTCATCATCAGTATACAATGAGCAGTTCTTC.

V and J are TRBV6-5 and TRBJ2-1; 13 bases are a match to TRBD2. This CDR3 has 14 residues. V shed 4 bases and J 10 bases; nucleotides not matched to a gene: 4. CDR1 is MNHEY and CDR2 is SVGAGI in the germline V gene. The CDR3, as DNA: TGTGCCAGCAGTTCACTAGCGGGAGGGGGCGAGCAGTTCTTC. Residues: CASSSLAGGGEQFF.

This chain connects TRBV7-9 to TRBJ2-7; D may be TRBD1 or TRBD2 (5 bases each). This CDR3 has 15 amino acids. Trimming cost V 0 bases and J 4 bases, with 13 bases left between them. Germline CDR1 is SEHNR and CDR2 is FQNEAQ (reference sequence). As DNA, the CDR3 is TGTGCCAGCAGCTTAGCGGGGGTAGTTTCTTACGAGCAGTACTTC. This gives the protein CASSLAGVVSYEQYF.

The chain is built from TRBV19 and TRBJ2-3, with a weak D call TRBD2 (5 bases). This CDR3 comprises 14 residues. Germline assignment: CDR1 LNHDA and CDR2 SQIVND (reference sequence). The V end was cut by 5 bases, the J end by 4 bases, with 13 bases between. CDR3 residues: CASSAEEWADTQYF. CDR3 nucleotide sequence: TGTGCCAGTAGTGCGGAGGAGTGGGCAGATACGCAGTATTTT.

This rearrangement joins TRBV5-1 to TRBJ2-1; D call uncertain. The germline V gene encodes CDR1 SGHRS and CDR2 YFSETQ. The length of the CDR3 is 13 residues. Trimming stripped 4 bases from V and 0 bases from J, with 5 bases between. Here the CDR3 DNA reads TGCGCCAGCAGCACGGCCTCCTACAATGAGCAGTTCTTC. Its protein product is CASSTASYNEQFF.

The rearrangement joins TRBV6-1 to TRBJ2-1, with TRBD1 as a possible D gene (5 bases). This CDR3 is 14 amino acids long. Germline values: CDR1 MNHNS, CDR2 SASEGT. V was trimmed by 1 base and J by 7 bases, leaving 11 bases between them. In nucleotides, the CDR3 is TGTGCCAGCAGTGAAGGACAGTTTCGAAATGAGCAGTTCTTC. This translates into CASSEGQFRNEQFF.

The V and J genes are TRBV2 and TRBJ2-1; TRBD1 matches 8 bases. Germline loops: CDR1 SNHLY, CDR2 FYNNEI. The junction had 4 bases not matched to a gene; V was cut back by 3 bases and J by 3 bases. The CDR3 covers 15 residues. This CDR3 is CASSERTGFYNEQFF. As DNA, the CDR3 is TGTGCCAGCAGTGAGAGGACAGGGTTCTACAATGAGCAGTTCTTC. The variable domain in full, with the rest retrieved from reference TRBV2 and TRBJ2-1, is EPEVTQTPSHQVTQMGQEVILRCVPISNHLYFYWYRQILGQKVEFLVSFYNNEISEKSEIFDDQFSVERPDGSNFTLKIRSTKLEDSAMYFCASSERTGFYNEQFFGPGTRLTVL.

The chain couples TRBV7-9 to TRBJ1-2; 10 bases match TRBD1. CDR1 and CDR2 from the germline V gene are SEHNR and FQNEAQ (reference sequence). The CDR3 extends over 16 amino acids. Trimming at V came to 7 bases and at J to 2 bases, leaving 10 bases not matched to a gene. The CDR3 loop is CASIPPGQGLNYGYTF. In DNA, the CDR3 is TGTGCCAGCATCCCCCCGGGACAGGGGCTGAACTATGGCTACACCTTC.

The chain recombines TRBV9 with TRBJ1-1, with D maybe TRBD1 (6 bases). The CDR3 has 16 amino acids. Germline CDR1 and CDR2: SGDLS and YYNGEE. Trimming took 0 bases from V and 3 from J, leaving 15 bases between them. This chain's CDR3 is CASSVAVGGGDTEAFF. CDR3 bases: TGTGCCAGCAGCGTAGCAGTGGGAGGGGGAGACACTGAAGCTTTCTTT. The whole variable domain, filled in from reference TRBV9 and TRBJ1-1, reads DSGVTQTPKHLITATGQRVTLRCSPRSGDLSVYWYQQSLDQGLQFLIQYYNGEERAKGNILERFSAQQFPDLHSELNLSSLELGDSALYFCASSVAVGGGDTEAFFGQGTRLTVV.

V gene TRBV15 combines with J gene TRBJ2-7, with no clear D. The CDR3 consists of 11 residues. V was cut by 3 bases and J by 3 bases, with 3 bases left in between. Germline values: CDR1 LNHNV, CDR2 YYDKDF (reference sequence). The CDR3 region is CATSSDYEQYF. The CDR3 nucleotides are TGTGCCACCAGCAGCGACTACGAGCAGTACTTC.

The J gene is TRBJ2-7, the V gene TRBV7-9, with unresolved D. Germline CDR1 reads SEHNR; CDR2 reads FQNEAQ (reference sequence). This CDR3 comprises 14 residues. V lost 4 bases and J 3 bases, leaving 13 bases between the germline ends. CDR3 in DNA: TGTGCCAGCAGCTCCCCGGACGGCGACTACGAGCAGTACTTC. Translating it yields CASSSPDGDYEQYF.